A selection of T cell receptor beta chains follows, all from one sample in a study of T-cell memory formation after mild COVID-19. In TCRdb, the 5' RACE reads were re-called with MiXCR into one record per CDR3 protein. Found here are roughly 600,000 distinct CDR3 sequences, about 20% of them singletons; the top ten hold 12%. Sequencing was carried out using PBMCs or a T cell subset sorted from them (not recorded which). The receptors come from an adult woman who had mild COVID-19 (a few samples of this study predate the infection). Cell type and time point are not known. Each CDR3 is given with its conserved first and last residue. The D gene is left open where the match is weak. Only some rows state a clone size, as once, few, many or a class for expanded clones.

V gene,J gene,D gene,clone size,CDR3 protein,CDR3 DNA
TRBV12-3/TRBV12-4,TRBJ2-7,TRBD1,few,CASRSSGGEYEQYF,TGTGCCAGCAGAAGCTCAGGGGGCGAATACGAGCAGTACTTC
TRBV5-1,TRBJ2-2,-,few,CASSLPPDTGELFF,TGCGCCAGCAGCTTGCCCCCGGACACCGGGGAGCTGTTTTTT
TRBV5-1,TRBJ2-3,TRBD1,-,CASSLWTGGGSTDTQYF,TGCGCCAGCAGCTTGTGGACAGGGGGTGGTAGCACAGATACGCAGTATTTT
TRBV4-1,TRBJ1-2,TRBD1,-,CASSQDPPGQRVYGYTF,TGCGCCAGCAGCCAAGATCCCCCGGGACAGAGGGTCTATGGCTACACCTTC
TRBV11-2,TRBJ1-1,TRBD1,-,CASSFDLRTGGTEAFF,TGTGCCAGCAGCTTCGACCTCCGGACAGGGGGCACTGAAGCTTTCTTT
TRBV5-5,TRBJ2-1,-,-,CASSLDGGRRDEQFF,TGTGCCAGCAGCTTGGACGGGGGCAGGAGGGATGAGCAGTTCTTC
TRBV11-3,TRBJ2-7,-,-,CASSPDRRGYEQYF,TGTGCCAGCAGCCCGGACAGAAGGGGATACGAGCAGTACTTC
TRBV2,TRBJ2-5,-,-,CASSDYTETQYF,TGTGCCAGCAGTGACTATACCGAGACCCAGTACTTC
TRBV18,TRBJ2-7,TRBD1,-,CASSWDRVNDEQYF,TGTGCCAGCTCGTGGGACAGGGTTAACGACGAGCAGTACTTC
TRBV27,TRBJ2-7,-,-,CASSLSGAVSYEQYF,TGTGCCAGCAGTTTATCGGGGGCGGTTTCCTACGAGCAGTACTTC
TRBV4-2,TRBJ2-2,TRBD1,once,CASSQDRPGTGATGELFF,TGTGCCAGCAGCCAAGATCGCCCCGGGACAGGGGCCACCGGGGAGCTGTTTTTT
TRBV29-1,TRBJ2-7,-,-,CSVAGVDSPYEQYF,TGCAGCGTCGCCGGGGTGGACTCCCCCTACGAGCAGTACTTC
TRBV9,TRBJ2-7,-,-,CASSVEGGEGYEQYF,TGTGCCAGCAGCGTAGAAGGTGGAGAAGGCTACGAGCAGTACTTC
TRBV4-1,TRBJ2-5,TRBD2,many,CASRSGLAVQETQYF,TGCGCCAGCAGGTCGGGACTAGCGGTTCAAGAGACCCAGTACTTC
TRBV9,TRBJ2-2,TRBD1,-,CASSVAGQGGELFF,TGTGCCAGCAGCGTAGCAGGACAGGGCGGGGAGCTGTTTTTT
TRBV7-9,TRBJ2-7,-,few,CASSPPIYGAVGEQYF,TGTGCCAGCAGCCCCCCCATTTATGGGGCTGTTGGCGAGCAGTACTTC
TRBV20-1,TRBJ2-1,TRBD2,-,CSARSPGTGVTSGRANEQFF,TGCAGTGCTAGATCCCCCGGGACAGGGGTAACTAGCGGGAGGGCCAATGAGCAGTTCTTC
TRBV13,TRBJ1-2,TRBD1,-,CASSVHGTGGGNYGYTF,TGTGCCAGCAGCGTCCACGGGACAGGGGGCGGTAACTATGGCTACACCTTC
TRBV9,TRBJ1-2,-,few,CASSVRGVGYGYTF,TGTGCCAGCAGCGTACGAGGGGTAGGCTATGGCTACACCTTC
TRBV4-3,TRBJ2-7,-,-,CASSRDRNRGLASEQYF,TGCGCCAGCAGCCGCGATCGCAACAGGGGCCTAGCGAGTGAGCAGTACTTC
TRBV25-1,TRBJ1-2,-,-,CASSEWEGFAIDGYTF,TGTGCCAGCAGTGAATGGGAGGGATTTGCTATCGATGGCTACACCTTC
TRBV5-1,TRBJ2-3,TRBD2,many,CASSSGLAGTDTQYF,TGTGCCAGCAGCTCGGGACTAGCGGGCACAGATACGCAGTATTTT
TRBV7-2,TRBJ2-3,TRBD2,few,CASSPKAGGQADTQYF,TGTGCCAGCAGCCCCAAGGCGGGAGGGCAGGCAGATACGCAGTATTTT
TRBV19,TRBJ1-1,-,-,CASSILGQNTEAFF,TGTGCCAGTAGTATTTTGGGACAGAACACTGAAGCTTTCTTT
TRBV23-1,TRBJ2-7,-,-,CASSQSVRVQGPSYEQYF,TGCGCCAGCAGTCAATCGGTTCGAGTACAGGGCCCGTCCTACGAGCAGTACTTC
TRBV7-2,TRBJ2-7,-,few,CASSLTPGTEDVEYF,TGTGCCAGCAGCTTAACTCCCGGGACGGAGGACGTTGAGTACTTC
TRBV20-1,TRBJ2-7,-,-,CSAPIGYEQYF,TGCAGTGCTCCAATCGGGTACGAGCAGTACTTC
TRBV9,TRBJ2-2,-,-,CASRDPSGELFF,TGTGCCAGCAGAGATCCGAGCGGGGAGCTGTTTTTT
TRBV5-1,TRBJ1-2,-,many,CASSSKGAYYGYTF,TGCGCCAGCAGCTCGAAGGGAGCCTACTATGGCTACACCTTC
TRBV9,TRBJ2-3,TRBD2,few,CASSVGNSGLGSTDTQYF,TGTGCCAGCAGCGTAGGGAATAGCGGGTTGGGATCCACAGATACGCAGTATTTT
TRBV18,TRBJ2-5,-,-,CASSFTPGRGQETQYF,TGTGCCAGCTCATTTACTCCGGGACGGGGACAAGAGACCCAGTACTTC
TRBV2,TRBJ2-1,-,-,CASSDRNSNEQFF,TGTGCCAGCAGTGATCGCAACAGCAATGAGCAGTTCTTC
TRBV4-1,TRBJ1-1,TRBD1,-,CASSQRVGTGSGLNTEAFF,TGCGCCAGCAGCCAACGAGTCGGGACAGGGTCTGGGCTGAACACTGAAGCTTTCTTT
TRBV15,TRBJ2-2,TRBD2,few,CATSRLPPSGGLPGELFF,TGTGCCACCAGCAGACTACCACCTAGCGGGGGGTTACCCGGGGAGCTGTTTTTT
TRBV3-1,TRBJ2-2,TRBD1,few,CASSQGGDRGLTGELFF,TGTGCCAGCAGCCAAGGAGGGGACAGGGGGCTCACCGGGGAGCTGTTTTTT
TRBV4-1,TRBJ2-4,TRBD1,few,CASSQPRQGRTKNIQYF,TGCGCCAGCAGCCAACCCCGACAGGGTCGTACCAAAAACATTCAGTACTTC
TRBV19,TRBJ2-1,-,-,CASSIYVGAPNEQFF,TGTGCCAGTAGTATATACGTAGGAGCCCCGAATGAGCAGTTCTTC
TRBV9,TRBJ2-1,TRBD2,-,CASSGSQGTSGWVKDNEQFF,TGTGCCAGCAGCGGATCCCAGGGGACTAGCGGGTGGGTGAAGGACAATGAGCAGTTCTTC
TRBV6-5,TRBJ2-7,-,few,CASSTALSYEQYF,TGTGCCAGCAGTACCGCACTGTCCTACGAGCAGTACTTC
TRBV6-1,TRBJ2-7,-,few,CASRPGHAYEQYF,TGTGCCAGCAGGCCGGGACATGCCTACGAGCAGTACTTC
TRBV24-1,TRBJ2-5,-,-,CATSRGLPRETQYF,TGTGCCACCAGTCGGGGGCTTCCGAGAGAGACCCAGTACTTC